These 24 T cell receptor beta chains originate from one sample sequenced in a study of cytomegalovirus exposure and HLA in healthy donors. PCR amplification relied on 60 Vbeta primers (plus 13 Jbeta primers). Some clones are missing from TCRdb's copy, which holds only in-frame ones; the method was immunoSEQ multiplex PCR. The table lists 150,000 or so clones, about 74% of them singletons. Sequenced sample: PBMCs. The receptors were sampled from a male donor in good health and CMV-seronegative.

The V call is TRBV4-1, the J call TRBJ1-2; the D is unclear. The CDR3 has 17 amino acids. V gave up 4 bases and J gave up 0 bases, with 18 bases separating them. Germline V gene lookup returns CDR1 MGHRA and CDR2 YSYEKL. The CDR3 region is CASSPTQYRAANYGYTF. DNA of the CDR3: TGCGCCAGCAGCCCTACACAATACAGAGCAGCTAACTATGGCTACACCTTC.

Only one count was recorded for this clone. CDR3 coding DNA: TGTGCCAGCAGTGGTATCCGAGACGGGGAGCAGTTCTTC. This encodes CASSGIRDGEQFF. The chain recombines TRBV6-1 with TRBJ2-1; D is unclear. The V end lost 4 bases, the J end lost 10 bases, and 14 bases lay between the germline ends. Per the germline V gene, CDR1 is MNHNS and CDR2 is SASEGT. CDR3 length equals 13 residues.

The rearrangement uses TRBV5-8 and TRBJ2-7; a possible D gene is TRBD2 (7 bases). The CDR3 is 14 amino acids. Per germline, CDR1 SGHTS and CDR2 YDEGEE. V dropped 4 bases and J dropped 1 base, with 12 bases sitting between them. The CDR3 DNA sequence: TGTGCCAGCAGCCCTCGGGGGGCTTCCTACGAGCAGTACTTC. Encoded protein: CASSPRGASYEQYF. Full variable domain (remainder filled in from reference TRBV5-8 and TRBJ2-7): EAGVTQSPTHLIKTRGQQATLRCSPISGHTSVYWYQQALGLGLQFLLWYDEGEERNRGNFPPRFSGRQFPNYSSELNVNALELEDSALYLCASSPRGASYEQYFGPGTRLTVT.

J is TRBJ2-7 and V is TRBV5-6, with 7 bases identical to TRBD2. Germline V gives CDR1 SGHDT, CDR2 YYEEEE. V gave up 2 bases and J gave up 5 bases; unmatched junction bases: 7. The CDR3 is 14 residues long. The CDR3 here is CASSLGMGGNEQYF. The CDR3 DNA sequence: TGTGCCAGCAGCTTAGGGATGGGGGGGAACGAGCAGTACTTC.

The chain recombines TRBV30 with TRBJ1-6; the match to TRBD1 covers 9 bases. The CDR3 has 15 residues. The J segment lost 7 bases and the V segment lost 1 base, leaving 5 bases of the junction unmatched. The germline CDR1 and CDR2 sequences are GTSNPN and SVGIG (reference sequence). CDR3 nucleotide sequence: TGTGCCTGGAGTGGACAGGGGGAGAGCAATTCACCCCTCCACTTT. Its translation is CAWSGQGESNSPLHF.

This chain links TRBV19 with TRBJ1-5; D is perhaps TRBD1 (5 bases). From germline, CDR1 is LNHDA and CDR2 SQIVND (reference sequence). This CDR3 has 16 residues. Trimming left V 3 bases short and J 5 bases short, with 17 bases between. CDR3 sequence reads: CASSIVSRAKYQPQHF. CDR3 nucleotide sequence: TGTGCCAGTAGTATCGTGAGCAGGGCGAAGTATCAGCCCCAGCATTTT.

The V call is TRBV7-6, the J call TRBJ1-1, with D uncertain. This CDR3 comprises 14 residues. Germline V gene data show CDR1 as SGHVS and CDR2 as FNYEAQ. The germline V and J ends were trimmed by 0 bases and 3 bases, with 8 bases remaining between them. For the CDR3, the DNA is TGTGCCAGCAGCTTAGCGAGAAAAGACACTGAAGCTTTCTTT. Amino acid sequence: CASSLARKDTEAFF. The variable domain in full, with the rest retrieved from reference TRBV7-6 and TRBJ1-1, is GAGVSQSPRYKVTKRGQDVALRCDPISGHVSLYWYRQALGQGPEFLTYFNYEAQQDKSGLPNDRFSAERPEGSISTLTIQRTEQRDSAMYRCASSLARKDTEAFFGQGTRLTVV.

The chain carries TRBV2 and TRBJ1-5, with D possibly being TRBD1 (6 bases). CDR3 size: 14 residues. Per germline, CDR1 SNHLY and CDR2 FYNNEI. Trimming stripped 7 bases from V and 1 base from J, with 11 bases between. This CDR3 reads CASKEQGSNQPQHF. CDR3 nucleotides: TGTGCCAGCAAGGAACAGGGAAGCAATCAGCCCCAGCATTTT. Supplemented by reference TRBV2 and TRBJ1-5, the full variable domain reads EPEVTQTPSHQVTQMGQEVILRCVPISNHLYFYWYRQILGQKVEFLVSFYNNEISEKSEIFDDQFSVERPDGSNFTLKIRSTKLEDSAMYFCASKEQGSNQPQHFGDGTRLSIL.

This chain links TRBV5-1 with TRBJ2-3, with D possibly matching TRBD2 (7 bases). Trimming left V 4 bases short and J 3 bases short, with 15 bases between. Germline V CDR1 and CDR2: SGHRS, YFSETQ. The CDR3 has 15 residues. This CDR3 is CASSPRGGGTDTQYF. The CDR3 region has the DNA TGCGCCAGCAGCCCCCGAGGGGGAGGGACAGATACGCAGTATTTT.

The CDR3 protein is CASRETGSTGELFF. CDR3 nucleotides: TGTGCCAGCAGGGAGACAGGGAGTACCGGGGAGCTGTTTTTT. V gene TRBV2 combines with J gene TRBJ2-2, with 7 bases identical to TRBD1. V was clipped by 6 bases and J by 5 bases; unmatched bases: 6. This CDR3 spans 14 amino acids. Germline loops: CDR1 SNHLY, CDR2 FYNNEI.

The sample holds a few counts of this clone. The rearrangement links TRBV2 to TRBJ1-5; 12 positions match TRBD1. The CDR3 extends over 17 amino acids. V trimming: 6 bases; J trimming: 6 bases; junction bases outside the gene matches: 12. Germline V gene lookup returns CDR1 SNHLY and CDR2 FYNNEI. The CDR3 bases are TGTGCCAGCAGATTAGACCGGGACAGGGGGCATCGTCAGCCCCAGCATTTT. It specifies CASRLDRDRGHRQPQHF. The complete variable domain, with remaining parts taken from reference TRBV2 and TRBJ1-5, reads EPEVTQTPSHQVTQMGQEVILRCVPISNHLYFYWYRQILGQKVEFLVSFYNNEISEKSEIFDDQFSVERPDGSNFTLKIRSTKLEDSAMYFCASRLDRDRGHRQPQHFGDGTRLSIL.

This clone turned up a few times. The J gene is TRBJ1-1, the V gene TRBV28; no firm D call. The CDR3 length is 12 residues. Germline loops: CDR1 MDHEN, CDR2 SYDVKM. Trimming took off 6 bases at V and 1 base at J, with 6 bases between the two ends. The CDR3 DNA is TGTGCCAGCAGCCCCTCGAACACTGAAGCTTTCTTT. Amino acids: CASSPSNTEAFF.

In nucleotides, the CDR3 is TGTGCCAGCAGTGCCGACACCCTCTACGAGCAGTACTTC. Translation: CASSADTLYEQYF. The rearrangement uses TRBV6-1 and TRBJ2-7; D remains unclear. This CDR3 is built from 13 residues. V was clipped by 4 bases and J by 3 bases, with 10 bases between them. Germline V gene lookup returns CDR1 MNHNS and CDR2 SASEGT.

The chain has TRBV19 and TRBJ1-3; 7 positions agree with TRBD1. Germline V gene data show CDR1 as LNHDA and CDR2 as SQIVND (reference sequence). There are 11 residues in the CDR3. V was pared by 11 bases and J by 2 bases, with 0 bases of the junction left unmatched. This CDR3 reads CAGQAGNTIYF. The CDR3 coding sequence is TGTGCCGGACAGGCTGGAAACACCATATATTTT.

As concerns this clone: The junction shows a germline mismatch at one end, possibly a read error. The gene calls are TRBV7-9 and TRBJ1-1; 7 nucleotides match TRBD1. In germline, CDR1 is SEHNR, CDR2 FQNEAQ (reference sequence). The CDR3 has 17 amino acids. CDR3 in amino acids: CSSSGRPGQNMNTEAFF. Here the CDR3 DNA reads TGTTCCAGCAGCGGACGCCCGGGACAGAACATGAACACTGAAGCTTTCTTT.

The rearrangement links TRBV5-6 to TRBJ1-2; 7 bases match TRBD1. This CDR3 has 13 amino acids. Germline trimming cut 4 bases from V and 2 bases from J; bases unmatched to any gene: 2. CDR1 is SGHDT and CDR2 is YYEEEE in the germline V gene. DNA for the CDR3: TGTGCCAGCAGCCTGGGACAGAACTATGGCTACACCTTC. Translation gives CASSLGQNYGYTF. The variable domain in full, completed from reference TRBV5-6 and TRBJ1-2, reads DAGVTQSPTHLIKTRGQQVTLRCSPKSGHDTVSWYQQALGQGPQFIFQYYEEEERQRGNFPDRFSGHQFPNYSSELNVNALLLGDSALYLCASSLGQNYGYTFGSGTRLTVV.

This clone came up a few times. The rearrangement links TRBV7-2 to TRBJ1-5; D is uncertain. V lost 5 bases, J lost 4 bases, and 9 bases lay in between. The length of the CDR3 is 13 residues. Germline CDR1 is SGHTA and CDR2 is FQGNSA. CDR3 loop: CASSPARNQPQHF. The CDR3 DNA is TGTGCCAGCAGCCCCGCGCGAAATCAGCCCCAGCATTTT.

V and J are TRBV12-5 and TRBJ1-1, with a weak D call TRBD1 (5 bases). The germline V gene has CDR1 LGHNT and CDR2 FRNRAP. The V gene lost 0 bases and the J gene lost 4 bases, with 15 bases spanning the gap. This CDR3 is built from 16 residues. CDR3 residues: CASGLVGPGVGTEAFF. The CDR3, as DNA: TGTGCTAGTGGTTTGGTAGGTCCGGGGGTTGGCACTGAAGCTTTCTTT.

This chain uses TRBV5-1 with TRBJ1-4; TRBD1 agrees at 8 bases. The CDR3 consists of 18 residues. Trimming cost V 1 base and J 1 base; bases outside gene matches: 9. In germline, CDR1 is SGHRS, CDR2 YFSETQ. The CDR3 DNA sequence: TGCGCCAGCAGCTTGCTACCAGGGGGCGCTGGAACTAATGAAAAACTGTTTTTT. This gives the protein CASSLLPGGAGTNEKLFF. The whole variable domain, remainder taken from reference TRBV5-1 and TRBJ1-4, is KAGVTQTPRYLIKTRGQQVTLSCSPISGHRSVSWYQQTPGQGLQFLFEYFSETQRNKGNFPGRFSGRQFSNSRSEMNVSTLELGDSALYLCASSLLPGGAGTNEKLFFGSGTQLSVL.

This clone was observed a handful of times. The genes are TRBV9 and TRBJ2-1; possible D gene TRBD1, 6 bases. The CDR3 totals 17 residues. The V and J ends lost 4 bases and 1 base respectively, with 18 bases between them. Germline V gene lookup returns CDR1 SGDLS and CDR2 YYNGEE. As DNA, the CDR3 is TGTGCCAGCAGCTTAGACCAGGGGAGCGCTTCCTACAATGAGCAGTTCTTC. Amino acids: CASSLDQGSASYNEQFF.

This clone was detected only once. In nucleotides, the CDR3 is TGTGCCAGCAGCCCACGACCGACAGGGGACGAGACCCAGTACTTC. This codes for CASSPRPTGDETQYF. The gene calls are TRBV9 and TRBJ2-5; 8 bases are shared with TRBD1. The germline CDR1 and CDR2 sequences are SGDLS and YYNGEE. The CDR3 sequence is 15 residues long. Losses at the gene ends were 4 bases for V and 5 bases for J; bases not matched to a gene: 10.

The chain uses TRBV11-2 and TRBJ2-7; the match to TRBD1 covers 7 bases. From germline, CDR1 is SGHAT and CDR2 FQNNGV. The length of the CDR3 is 14 residues. V shed 5 bases, J shed 6 bases, and the junction held 10 bases outside the gene matches. As DNA, the CDR3 is TGTGCCAGCAGCATAGGGACAGCCATTTTCGAGCAGTACTTC. Residues: CASSIGTAIFEQYF.

The V and J genes are TRBV7-9 and TRBJ2-5, with D maybe TRBD1 (5 bases). The V gene's germline CDR1 is SEHNR and CDR2 FQNEAQ (reference sequence). The CDR3 has 14 amino acids. Trimming cost V 6 bases and J 4 bases, with 15 bases left between them. CDR3 in DNA: TGTGCCAGCAGTCTTCAGGGTGTGGGAGAGACCCAGTACTTC. This gives the protein CASSLQGVGETQYF. Variable domain in full (rest from reference TRBV7-9 and TRBJ2-5): DTGVSQNPRHKITKRGQNVTFRCDPISEHNRLYWYRQTLGQGPEFLTYFQNEAQLEKSRLLSDRFSAERPKGSFSTLEIQRTEQGDSAMYLCASSLQGVGETQYFGPGTRLLVL.

This chain joins TRBV7-9 and TRBJ2-5; 11 nucleotides align to TRBD2. The germline CDR1 and CDR2 sequences are SEHNR and FQNEAQ (reference sequence). The junction had 1 base not matched to a gene; V was cut back by 2 bases and J by 5 bases. This CDR3 region has 14 residues. The chain's CDR3 is CASSLRTSGETQYF. The CDR3 DNA reads TGTGCCAGCAGCTTACGGACTAGCGGGGAGACCCAGTACTTC.